A selection of T cell receptor beta chains follows, all from one sample in a study of T cell changes during pregnancy in multiple sclerosis. Generated by immunoSEQ multiplex PCR, the TCRdb table keeps only in-frame clones and is missing some. The sample yields approximately 50,000 clones, 91% seen once. Sequences were derived from CD8+ T cells from peripheral blood mononuclear cells, sampled after pregnancy. These receptor sequences come from a female donor with multiple sclerosis, enrolled in a pregnancy study. Each CDR3 is given with its conserved first and last residue. Each record gives: D gene, clone size, V gene, J gene, CDR3 DNA, CDR3 protein. The D gene is left open where the match is weak. The listing skips clone size in some rows; elsewhere it reads once, few, many or a size class.

D gene: -; clone size: -; V gene: TRBV19; J gene: TRBJ2-7; CDR3 DNA: TGTGCCAGTACGGGTGAAGCTGCCTACGAGCAGTACTTC; CDR3 protein: CASTGEAAYEQYF
D gene: -; clone size: few; V gene: TRBV2; J gene: TRBJ1-4; CDR3 DNA: TGTGCCAGCAGCGAACGGCCTAGGGACAATAAAGGGCTGTTTTTT; CDR3 protein: CASSERPRDNKGLFF
D gene: TRBD2; clone size: -; V gene: TRBV15; J gene: TRBJ2-5; CDR3 DNA: TGTGCCACCAGCAGAGATGTGGGGGGGACCCAAGAGACCCAGTACTTC; CDR3 protein: CATSRDVGGTQETQYF
D gene: TRBD2; clone size: -; V gene: TRBV4-1; J gene: TRBJ2-5; CDR3 DNA: TGCGCCAGCAGGGACACTACGGGGGGAACTCAAGAGACCCAGTACTTC; CDR3 protein: CASRDTTGGTQETQYF
D gene: -; clone size: -; V gene: TRBV18; J gene: TRBJ1-5; CDR3 DNA: TGTGCCAGCTCACCTCCGGGTATGGAGCCCCAGCATTTT; CDR3 protein: CASSPPGMEPQHF
D gene: -; clone size: -; V gene: TRBV19; J gene: TRBJ2-5; CDR3 DNA: TGTGCCAGTAGTACCGGGACAAGGGAGACCCAGTACTTC; CDR3 protein: CASSTGTRETQYF
D gene: -; clone size: once; V gene: TRBV5-6; J gene: TRBJ2-4; CDR3 DNA: TGTGCCAGCAGTCATAGCCTCGAGGCGCTGGCCAAAAACATTCAGTACTTC; CDR3 protein: CASSHSLEALAKNIQYF
D gene: TRBD1; clone size: -; V gene: TRBV6-1; J gene: TRBJ1-3; CDR3 DNA: TGTGCCAACCTACAGGGGGCACCTGGAAACACCATATATTTT; CDR3 protein: CANLQGAPGNTIYF
D gene: TRBD2; clone size: -; V gene: TRBV15; J gene: TRBJ2-7; CDR3 DNA: TGTGCCACCAGGGCTGGTGTAAGCGGGGGGTACGAGCAGTACTTC; CDR3 protein: CATRAGVSGGYEQYF
D gene: -; clone size: -; V gene: TRBV19; J gene: TRBJ2-1; CDR3 DNA: TGTGCCAGTAGTATTGGAGCATTGAATGAGCAGTTCTTC; CDR3 protein: CASSIGALNEQFF
D gene: TRBD2; clone size: -; V gene: TRBV19; J gene: TRBJ2-3; CDR3 DNA: TGTGCCAGTAGTATATCCGGGTCTAGCGGGCGAAACACAGATACGCAGTATTTT; CDR3 protein: CASSISGSSGRNTDTQYF
D gene: TRBD2; clone size: -; V gene: TRBV29-1; J gene: TRBJ2-3; CDR3 DNA: TGCAGCGTTGGCCCCATGCGGGGGGGCTCGACAGATACGCAGTATTTT; CDR3 protein: CSVGPMRGGSTDTQYF
D gene: TRBD1; clone size: -; V gene: TRBV19; J gene: TRBJ1-1; CDR3 DNA: TGTGCCAGTAGTGCCCGACAGGGGGCGGGCACTGAAGCTTTCTTT; CDR3 protein: CASSARQGAGTEAFF
D gene: TRBD2; clone size: -; V gene: TRBV2; J gene: TRBJ2-1; CDR3 DNA: TGTGCCAGCCAACGACTAGCGGGGGGAAGCTCCTACAATGAGCAGTTCTTC; CDR3 protein: CASQRLAGGSSYNEQFF
D gene: TRBD1; clone size: -; V gene: TRBV6-1; J gene: TRBJ1-1; CDR3 DNA: TGTGCCAGCAGTGAAAAGACAGGGTACTACACTGAAGCTTTCTTT; CDR3 protein: CASSEKTGYYTEAFF
D gene: -; clone size: -; V gene: TRBV28; J gene: TRBJ2-4; CDR3 DNA: TGTGCCAGCAGGGGCCTCACGGAAGCCAAAAACATTCAGTACTTC; CDR3 protein: CASRGLTEAKNIQYF
D gene: -; clone size: -; V gene: TRBV7-6; J gene: TRBJ1-6; CDR3 DNA: TGTGCCAGCAGAGCGACGGGTGAAGCTAATTCACCCCTCCACTTT; CDR3 protein: CASRATGEANSPLHF
D gene: TRBD2; clone size: few; V gene: TRBV5-6; J gene: TRBJ2-5; CDR3 DNA: TGTGCCAGCAGCCCGACTAGCGGAGAGACCCAGTACTTC; CDR3 protein: CASSPTSGETQYF
D gene: -; clone size: -; V gene: TRBV5-4; J gene: TRBJ1-1; CDR3 DNA: TGTGCTACTGAAAGTCTCACTGAAGCTTTCTTT; CDR3 protein: CATESLTEAFF
D gene: TRBD2; clone size: once; V gene: TRBV6-4; J gene: TRBJ2-2; CDR3 DNA: TGTGCCAGCAGCGAAAGCGGGGGGGCCGCTCTCGACACCGGGGAGCTGTTTTTT; CDR3 protein: CASSESGGAALDTGELFF
D gene: -; clone size: -; V gene: TRBV30; J gene: TRBJ2-1; CDR3 DNA: TGTGCCTGGAGAGGTCTGTCCGGAGATGAGCAGTTCTTC; CDR3 protein: CAWRGLSGDEQFF
D gene: -; clone size: -; V gene: TRBV5-1; J gene: TRBJ2-1; CDR3 DNA: TGCGCCAGCAGCTTAGGAGGGGGGGCCTACAATGAGCAGTTCTTC; CDR3 protein: CASSLGGGAYNEQFF
D gene: -; clone size: -; V gene: TRBV6-6; J gene: TRBJ2-7; CDR3 DNA: TGTGCCAGCAGCAGGGCAGGCGCGAAGACCTACGAGCAGTACTTC; CDR3 protein: CASSRAGAKTYEQYF
D gene: -; clone size: -; V gene: TRBV7-8; J gene: TRBJ2-1; CDR3 DNA: TGTGCCAGCAGCGGCCTACGGAGGGGAGGCTACAATGAGCAGTTCTTC; CDR3 protein: CASSGLRRGGYNEQFF
D gene: TRBD1; clone size: -; V gene: TRBV9; J gene: TRBJ1-2; CDR3 DNA: TGTGCCAGCAGCGCAGGGATAGTATCCGGGACAGGGGGCCGCGGGTATGGCTACACCTTC; CDR3 protein: CASSAGIVSGTGGRGYGYTF
D gene: TRBD2; clone size: -; V gene: TRBV13; J gene: TRBJ2-7; CDR3 DNA: TGTGCCAGCAGCTTAGCGGGGGGGTTAACCTACGAGCAGTACTTC; CDR3 protein: CASSLAGGLTYEQYF
D gene: -; clone size: -; V gene: TRBV9; J gene: TRBJ1-1; CDR3 DNA: TGTGCCAGCAGCGGCGGAGAGGGAGGGAACACTGAAGCTTTCTTT; CDR3 protein: CASSGGEGGNTEAFF
D gene: TRBD1; clone size: -; V gene: TRBV2; J gene: TRBJ2-3; CDR3 DNA: TGTGCCAGCATCGGAATAAACCGGGACAGGGACCCGGATACGCAGTATTTT; CDR3 protein: CASIGINRDRDPDTQYF
D gene: -; clone size: once; V gene: TRBV6-1; J gene: TRBJ2-5; CDR3 DNA: TGTGCCAGCAGTGATGAGGAGGCCCAGTACTTC; CDR3 protein: CASSDEEAQYF
D gene: -; clone size: -; V gene: TRBV7-9; J gene: TRBJ1-4; CDR3 DNA: TGTGCCAGCAGCTCCCTCGGGGCTAATGAAAAACTGTTTTTT; CDR3 protein: CASSSLGANEKLFF
D gene: -; clone size: -; V gene: TRBV19; J gene: TRBJ1-1; CDR3 DNA: TGTGCCAGTAGTATTGGCTTCATGAACACTGAAGCTTTCTTT; CDR3 protein: CASSIGFMNTEAFF
D gene: -; clone size: -; V gene: TRBV21-1; J gene: TRBJ1-2; CDR3 DNA: TGTGCCAGCAGCACCACAGGGGGGAGGGATGGCTACACCTTC; CDR3 protein: CASSTTGGRDGYTF
D gene: TRBD2; clone size: -; V gene: TRBV7-9; J gene: TRBJ2-3; CDR3 DNA: TGTGCCAGCAGCTTTAGCGGGGGTAGCACAGATACGCAGTATTTT; CDR3 protein: CASSFSGGSTDTQYF
D gene: -; clone size: -; V gene: TRBV7-9; J gene: TRBJ2-1; CDR3 DNA: TGTGCCAGCAGCTTTAAGGAGGAGAACTACAATGAGCAGTTCTTC; CDR3 protein: CASSFKEENYNEQFF
D gene: -; clone size: -; V gene: TRBV11-2; J gene: TRBJ1-1; CDR3 DNA: TGTGCCAGCAGTCCCCGGGAGAACACTGAAGCTTTCTTT; CDR3 protein: CASSPRENTEAFF
D gene: -; clone size: -; V gene: TRBV28; J gene: TRBJ1-4; CDR3 DNA: TGTGCCAGCACCCACGGGAGGACAGCCAACCCAACTAATGAAAAACTGTTTTTT; CDR3 protein: CASTHGRTANPTNEKLFF
D gene: TRBD2; clone size: few; V gene: TRBV19; J gene: TRBJ2-7; CDR3 DNA: TGTGCCAGTAGTATAATGAGCGGGGGGATCTACGAGCAGTACTTC; CDR3 protein: CASSIMSGGIYEQYF
D gene: TRBD1; clone size: -; V gene: TRBV9; J gene: TRBJ1-2; CDR3 DNA: TGTGCCAGCAGCGTAGCGGGGACAGGGGGCGCAGGTCCCTATGGCTACACCTTC; CDR3 protein: CASSVAGTGGAGPYGYTF
D gene: TRBD1; clone size: -; V gene: TRBV5-1; J gene: TRBJ2-2; CDR3 DNA: TGCGCCAGCAGCGGGGACAGGGAGGAGCTGTTTTTT; CDR3 protein: CASSGDREELFF
D gene: -; clone size: -; V gene: TRBV6-6; J gene: TRBJ2-5; CDR3 DNA: TGTGCCAGCAGTTACATCCCGCAGGGAGGGGGAGAGACCCAGTACTTC; CDR3 protein: CASSYIPQGGGETQYF
D gene: -; clone size: -; V gene: TRBV6-5; J gene: TRBJ2-7; CDR3 DNA: TGTGCCAGCAGCCAGGACAACTACGAGCAGTACTTC; CDR3 protein: CASSQDNYEQYF
D gene: -; clone size: -; V gene: TRBV6-1; J gene: TRBJ1-2; CDR3 DNA: TGTGCCAAACCGGGACAATATGGCTACACCTTC; CDR3 protein: CAKPGQYGYTF
D gene: -; clone size: -; V gene: TRBV27; J gene: TRBJ2-7; CDR3 DNA: TGTGCCAGCAGTTTAGAACGGGGCTACGAGCAGTACTTC; CDR3 protein: CASSLERGYEQYF
D gene: -; clone size: -; V gene: TRBV7-2; J gene: TRBJ1-2; CDR3 DNA: TGTGCCAGCAGCTTTGGGGACACCCCTAACTATGGCTACACCTTC; CDR3 protein: CASSFGDTPNYGYTF
D gene: TRBD2; clone size: -; V gene: TRBV7-6; J gene: TRBJ2-1; CDR3 DNA: TGTGCCAGCAGCTTAGATCCTAGCGGGCCGAGCTCCTACAATGAGCAGTTCTTC; CDR3 protein: CASSLDPSGPSSYNEQFF
D gene: TRBD1; clone size: -; V gene: TRBV7-8; J gene: TRBJ2-5; CDR3 DNA: TGTGCCAGCAGCCGTCGACAGGGTTTCTCAGGGGAGACCCAGTACTTC; CDR3 protein: CASSRRQGFSGETQYF
D gene: TRBD2; clone size: -; V gene: TRBV4-1; J gene: TRBJ2-1; CDR3 DNA: TGCGCCAGCAGCCTCGCGGGGGGTGATGAGCAGTTCTTC; CDR3 protein: CASSLAGGDEQFF
D gene: TRBD1; clone size: -; V gene: TRBV27; J gene: TRBJ1-6; CDR3 DNA: TGTGCCAGCGGTAGGACAGGGTCAAATTCACCCCTCCACTTT; CDR3 protein: CASGRTGSNSPLHF
D gene: -; clone size: -; V gene: TRBV27; J gene: TRBJ2-4; CDR3 DNA: TGTGCCAGCAGTCAAGGGACTTTAAACATTCAGTACTTC; CDR3 protein: CASSQGTLNIQYF
D gene: -; clone size: -; V gene: TRBV19; J gene: TRBJ2-7; CDR3 DNA: TGTGCCAGTAATATGCTACAGGGTGAGGAGCAGTACTTC; CDR3 protein: CASNMLQGEEQYF
D gene: TRBD1; clone size: -; V gene: TRBV11-2; J gene: TRBJ1-3; CDR3 DNA: TGTGCCAGCAGCACACGGGACAGGGCCTTCTCTGGAAACACCATATATTTT; CDR3 protein: CASSTRDRAFSGNTIYF
D gene: -; clone size: once; V gene: TRBV6-6; J gene: TRBJ1-1; CDR3 DNA: TGTGCCAGCAGTTACAACCTCGGGGGGAACACTGAAGCTTTCTTT; CDR3 protein: CASSYNLGGNTEAFF
D gene: TRBD1; clone size: -; V gene: TRBV5-4; J gene: TRBJ1-1; CDR3 DNA: TGTGCCAGCAGCTCTGGACAGGGCACTGAAGCTTTCTTT; CDR3 protein: CASSSGQGTEAFF
D gene: -; clone size: once; V gene: TRBV2; J gene: TRBJ2-5; CDR3 DNA: TGTGCCAGCAGAGAGGACAGCCGCGGGGAGACCCAGTACTTC; CDR3 protein: CASREDSRGETQYF
D gene: -; clone size: -; V gene: TRBV5-6; J gene: TRBJ2-7; CDR3 DNA: TGTGCCAGCAGTTTGGGAGCTGGAGCCGGCTACGAGCAGTACTTC; CDR3 protein: CASSLGAGAGYEQYF
D gene: -; clone size: -; V gene: TRBV7-2; J gene: TRBJ1-2; CDR3 DNA: TGTGCCAGCAAATCCGCTAGGGGATGGGACTATGGCTACACCTTC; CDR3 protein: CASKSARGWDYGYTF
D gene: TRBD1; clone size: -; V gene: TRBV6-5; J gene: TRBJ2-4; CDR3 DNA: TGTGCCAGCAGCCCGACAGGGGTTGGCGGCATTCAGTACTTC; CDR3 protein: CASSPTGVGGIQYF
D gene: -; clone size: few; V gene: TRBV7-9; J gene: TRBJ2-7; CDR3 DNA: TGTGCCAGCAGCTCGTCCAGGGTCTCCTACGAGCAGTACTTC; CDR3 protein: CASSSSRVSYEQYF
D gene: -; clone size: -; V gene: TRBV6-1; J gene: TRBJ2-7; CDR3 DNA: -; CDR3 protein: CASILGQSYEQYF